This is a list of T cell receptor beta chains from one sample in a study of CD8 T cells in Susac syndrome. TCRdb called the immunoSEQ multiplex PCR reads again in MiXCR, with one record for every CDR3 protein. The sample lists about 300,000 distinct CDR3 sequences, around 89% occurring once. Material: CD8+ T cells from PBMCs. The receptor set was obtained from a human donor with multiple sclerosis. Each CDR3 is given without its conserved first and last residue.

V,CDR3
TRBV20-1,SASQGESGNTIY
TRBV29-1,SVEDWAPGDRAYEQY
TRBV28,ASSPPHVAKNIQY
TRBV23-1,ASIPGLRETQY
TRBV6-2/TRBV6-3,ASTEGGDSTDTQY
TRBV4-3,ASSQFQGPSNYGYT
TRBV30,AWDTGGNTEAF
TRBV19,ATDPGQGNQPQH
TRBV6-5,ASSYHRINTEAF
TRBV28,ASSREEGASGYNEQF
TRBV19,ASTPRAGGSYEQY
TRBV24-1,ATSDDLAGVGEQF
TRBV30,AWSGTGYNEQF
TRBV12-3/TRBV12-4,ASSLPGLEQEQY
TRBV6-2/TRBV6-3,ASSIGLRARGDTQY
TRBV28,ASSRLGTGGDGYT
TRBV3-1,ASSQVAQGARLNTEAF
TRBV9,ASSGRDSRYEQY
TRBV4-3,ASSQVGGGQTEAF
TRBV28,ASSFWDVSYEQY
TRBV20-1,SARELAGEVETQY
TRBV7-9,ASSLMDSGANVLT
TRBV27,ASSWAGSSYNEQF
TRBV12-3/TRBV12-4,ASTDRAGGYGYT
TRBV28,ASKTANTGELF
TRBV14,ASSRHRATNEKLF
TRBV12-3/TRBV12-4,ASSPRTGLTTQY
TRBV29-1,SVDRTNYNEQF
TRBV20-1,SAGTGSYEQY
TRBV30,AWSVREDTQY
TRBV28,ASRSPGPGTEAF
TRBV27,ASSLGGLDGYT
TRBV6-2/TRBV6-3,ASSSFAGMSQH
TRBV11-2,ASSLPRQGMNEQY
TRBV23-1,ASSQAGGGENEQF
TRBV27,ASRTVLDTEAF
TRBV5-1,ASSESPYYEQY
TRBV5-4,ASSLLQGASEKLF
TRBV10-3,AISPDRGPSYEQY
TRBV7-2,ASSLVGTSGQETQY
TRBV20-1,SAEPGLANYGYT
TRBV6-6,ASSTAGTGFNQPQH
TRBV6-1,ASSEAGNTEAF
TRBV4-1,ASSRGQGGTEAF